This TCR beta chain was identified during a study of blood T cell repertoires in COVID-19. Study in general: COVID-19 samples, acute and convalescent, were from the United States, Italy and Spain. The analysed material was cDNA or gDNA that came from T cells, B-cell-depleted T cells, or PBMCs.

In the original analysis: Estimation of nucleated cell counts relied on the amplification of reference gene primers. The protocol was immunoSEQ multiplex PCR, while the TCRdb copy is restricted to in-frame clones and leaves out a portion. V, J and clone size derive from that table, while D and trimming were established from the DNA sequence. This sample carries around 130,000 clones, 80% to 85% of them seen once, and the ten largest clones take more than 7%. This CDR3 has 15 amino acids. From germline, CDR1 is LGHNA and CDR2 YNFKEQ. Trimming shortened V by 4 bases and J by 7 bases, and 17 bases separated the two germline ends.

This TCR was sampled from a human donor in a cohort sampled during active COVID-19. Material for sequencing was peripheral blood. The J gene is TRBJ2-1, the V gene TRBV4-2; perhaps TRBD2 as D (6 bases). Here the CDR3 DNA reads TGTGCCAGCAGCCCCCTGCGGGGTCTGAGGAATGAGCAGTTCTTC. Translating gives CASSPLRGLRNEQFF.